Here is one T cell receptor beta chain with its context. TCRdb itself ran the RACE reads through MiXCR, one entry per CDR3 protein. Found here are nearly 95,000 distinct CDR3 sequences, approximately 11% of them singletons; the top ten hold more than 2%. The source of the sample is a study of human T cells and chemical hapten exposure. This CDR3 region has 19 residues. The V segment lost 6 bases and the J segment 2 bases; nucleotides outside the gene matches: 20. The germline gives CDR1 LNHDA, CDR2 SQIVND (reference sequence). As to time point: patch test 2, 6 weeks after DPC sensitization. Described treatment: therapeutic diphenylcyclopropenone sensitization with weekly scalp DPC.

Sequences were derived from whole blood, sampled in connection with sensitization to the hapten diphenylcyclopropenone (DPC). This TCR was recovered from a man between 35 and 55 years old with alopecia areata. Some clones in this sample may be carry-over from other donors' samples. The rearrangement links TRBV19 to TRBJ2-3; 7 nucleotides line up with TRBD2. The CDR3 nucleotides read TGTGCCAGTAGCAAAATTATAGATCCGGCGGGAGAGGACACAGATACGCAGTATTTT. Translated: CASSKIIDPAGEDTDTQYF.